This T cell receptor (beta chain) was found in a study of identifying expanded T cells in peripheral blood (dated by TCRdb to the late 2010s). Study-wide context: Technical replicates were generated by sequencing separate aliquots of the same genomic DNA pool, with four replicates compared pairwise.

The immunoSEQ Assay, which relies on bias-controlled multiplex PCR amplification of genomic DNA, was used to profile TCRbeta CDR3 regions. The authors' pipeline ran thus. The absolute abundance of each unique TCRbeta CDR3 region was quantified after sequences were collapsed and filtered. Two models were used to test differential abundance: a binomial model (Fisher-equivalent) and a beta-binomial model that adds time-dependent variance fitted from healthy donors. Any clone with fewer than 5 combined templates was excluded, and a clone was called differentially abundant if its Benjamini-Hochberg FDR was below 0.01. Beta-binomial variance was modeled as a function of total template count across the two samples using the form v = (b*log(k)+a)^2. Drawn from immuneACCESS, this table holds only the in-frame rearrangements with V and J called that TCRdb kept. Clones are partly lost; checked studies trace under half to an unresolved V gene and leave the rest unexplained. That table is the source of V, J and clone size, and D and trimming were worked out from the DNA. In this sample the table shows around 75,000 clones, around 90% of which occur a single time. The biggest ten clones account for under 3.5% of the sample.

This clone was counted between two and nine times. It has no known antigen specificity. Per-base qualities were not stored, and no clone one base away is much larger. During the collection period, no immune events, such as infections, were documented for the healthy donors. Blood repertoires from healthy donors were used as a training cohort for calibrating time-dependent variance in a beta-binomial model of differential abundance of T-cell clones. The training cohort comprised approximately 10 healthy donors, 3 female and 7 male. On average the donors were 43 years old, and their ages spanned roughly 25 to 65 years. Whole blood from each healthy donor was obtained from a commercial supplier and was collected at three time points roughly 14 days apart. For immunosequencing, genomic DNA was extracted from whole blood that had not been sorted. What the research found in general, with its limitations: It was expected by the authors that biological variance in healthy repertoires might increase further over much longer intervals, such as months to years. Both the number of clones called differentially abundant and the false-positive rate were significantly reduced by the beta-binomial model across all healthy-donor time intervals. Around 1.2 differentially abundant clones were flagged by the binomial model between technical replicates, whereas about 15 and 18 were flagged over approximately two weeks and four weeks, respectively. In all healthy donors, the variance in clone template counts between samples taken two weeks apart rose significantly as total template count increased.

This TCR came from a person between 18 and 75 years old in good health. Specimen: blood.

This receptor carries the CDR3 CASSSRDGASYNEQFF. The sequenced DNA: TGTGCCAGCAGCTCCCGGGACGGAGCATCCTACAATGAGCAGTTCTTC. The V gene is TRBV7-2 and the J gene is TRBJ2-1; the D call is tentative, TRBD1 or TRBD2, as each matches 5 bases. Its CDR3 holds 16 amino acids, cysteine through phenylalanine. The CDR3 DNA has 48 bases and is translated from base 1. CDR1 and CDR2 (SGHTA, FQGNSA) derive from the germline V gene. The V end loses 4 bases and the J end loses 1 base, and a stretch of 14 bases separates them.